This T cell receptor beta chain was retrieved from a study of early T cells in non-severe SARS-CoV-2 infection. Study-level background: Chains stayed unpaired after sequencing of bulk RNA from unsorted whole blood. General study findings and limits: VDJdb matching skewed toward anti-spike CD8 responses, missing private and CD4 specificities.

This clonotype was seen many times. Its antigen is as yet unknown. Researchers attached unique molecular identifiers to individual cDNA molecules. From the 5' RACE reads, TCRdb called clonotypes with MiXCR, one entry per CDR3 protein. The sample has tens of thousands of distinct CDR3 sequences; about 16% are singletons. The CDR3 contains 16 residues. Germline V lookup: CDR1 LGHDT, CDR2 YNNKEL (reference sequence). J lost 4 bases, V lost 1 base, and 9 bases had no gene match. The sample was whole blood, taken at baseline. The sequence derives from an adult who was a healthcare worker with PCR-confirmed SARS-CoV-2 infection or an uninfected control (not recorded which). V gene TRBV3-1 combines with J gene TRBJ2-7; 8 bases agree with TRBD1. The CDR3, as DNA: TGTGCCAGCAGCCAAGCGAGGGCAGGGGGCTATTACGAGCAGTACTTC. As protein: CASSQARAGGYYEQYF.